The source of this T cell receptor beta chain is a study of blood T cell repertoires in COVID-19. Study-wide background: Donors in the United States, Italy and Spain gave samples during acute or convalescent COVID-19.

The data were produced by immunoSEQ multiplex PCR, yet TCRdb's version contains in-frame clones alone and is incomplete. The repertoire holds hundreds of thousands of clones, with about 91% as singletons. Looked up from germline, CDR1 is MDHEN and CDR2 is SYDVKM. The CDR3 length is 17 residues. Trimming removed 4 bases at V and 0 bases at J, with 19 bases between. V is TRBV28 and J is TRBJ2-7; possibly TRBD1 for D (5 bases). Input material: peripheral blood. This TCR came from a man older than 75 with acute or convalescent COVID-19. The CDR3: CASSSPLQTVVSYEQYF. CDR3 in DNA: TGTGCCAGCAGTTCGCCCCTTCAGACAGTCGTCTCCTACGAGCAGTACTTC.